The 15 T cell receptor beta chains below were found in one sample sequenced in a study of blood T cell repertoires in COVID-19. The protocol was immunoSEQ multiplex PCR, while the TCRdb copy is restricted to in-frame clones and leaves out a portion. Of some 100,000 clones detected, almost 85% appear once; the ten largest clones hold 6% to 7.5%. Sequenced input: peripheral blood. The receptors were gathered from a middle-aged man with active or convalescent COVID-19.

The V and J genes are TRBV14 and TRBJ2-3, with D perhaps TRBD1 (5 bases). The CDR3 sequence is 15 residues long. Germline CDR1 and CDR2: SGHDN and FVKESK. V was cut by 3 bases and J by 8 bases, with 18 bases left in between. This chain's CDR3 is CASSQSGGARGTQYF. The CDR3 region has the DNA TGTGCCAGCAGCCAGTCCGGTGGGGCTCGTGGTACGCAGTATTTT.

This clone was picked up one time. CDR3 sequence reads: CASSPQGYGYTF. CDR3 coding DNA: TGTGCCAGCAGTCCCCAGGGGTATGGCTACACCTTC. This rearrangement joins TRBV27 to TRBJ1-2, with a weak D call TRBD1 (6 bases). This CDR3 contains 12 residues. Trimming left V 5 bases short and J 5 bases short, with 9 bases between. Germline V CDR1 and CDR2: MNHEY, SMNVEV (reference sequence).

V gene TRBV27 combines with J gene TRBJ1-5, with 9 bases aligning to TRBD1. The CDR3 totals 13 residues. Looked up from germline, CDR1 is MNHEY and CDR2 is SMNVEV (reference sequence). V lost 4 bases to trimming and J lost 5 bases; unmatched junction nucleotides: 0. This CDR3 is CASSWDRDQPQHF. CDR3 coding DNA: TGTGCCAGCAGTTGGGACAGGGATCAGCCCCAGCATTTT.

The V and J genes are TRBV5-8 and TRBJ1-5; D unresolved. CDR1 and CDR2 (germline): SGHTS, YDEGEE. CDR3 length equals 13 residues. V dropped 3 bases and J dropped 4 bases, with 8 bases sitting between them. The CDR3 region has the DNA TGTGCCAGCAGCTACCGGGAAAATCAGCCCCAGCATTTT. It specifies CASSYRENQPQHF.

This sequence joins TRBV28 and TRBJ1-4; 9 bases align to TRBD1. V lost 4 bases and J lost 0; bases outside the gene matches: 6. CDR1 and CDR2 (germline): MDHEN, SYDVKM. The CDR3 totals 17 residues. The CDR3 region is CASSWGTGRPTNEKLFF. CDR3 bases: TGTGCCAGCAGTTGGGGGACAGGGCGTCCAACTAATGAAAAACTGTTTTTT.

The V and J genes are TRBV23-1 and TRBJ2-3, with TRBD2 matching 8 bases. TRBV23-1 belongs to the ORF category, with a function that is uncertain. The J segment lost 2 bases and the V segment lost 4 bases, leaving 8 bases of the junction unmatched. CDR3 length: 16 residues. CDR3 in DNA: TGCGCCAGCAGTCGGCGGGACGGGGGGGACACAGATACGCAGTATTTT. The encoded protein is CASSRRDGGDTDTQYF.

This clone was counted a single time. The chain is built from TRBV12-3 or TRBV12-4 and TRBJ1-2, with D possibly TRBD1 on 6 matching bases. This CDR3 has 11 amino acids. Between the trimmed V and J ends, which lost 6 bases and 13 bases, there was a span of 15 bases. DNA for the CDR3: TGTGCCAGCAGCCTAGGGCCAGGGGTCACCTTC. This sequence encodes CASSLGPGVTF.

V usage is TRBV5-1 and J usage is TRBJ1-1; TRBD1 matches at 7 bases. The CDR3 spans 16 residues. V was clipped by 1 base and J by 0 bases; unmatched bases: 6. Germline V gene lookup returns CDR1 SGHRS and CDR2 YFSETQ. The DNA of the CDR3 is TGCGCCAGCAGCTTGAGTACAGGGGCCATGAACACTGAAGCTTTCTTT. Its translation is CASSLSTGAMNTEAFF.

The chain recombines TRBV24-1 with TRBJ2-1; 8 nucleotides line up with TRBD2. Per the germline V gene, CDR1 is KGHDR and CDR2 is SFDVKD. The CDR3 is 14 residues long. V shed 6 bases, J shed 5 bases, and the junction held 5 bases outside the gene matches. The CDR3 DNA reads TGTGCCACCAGTCCGGGGGGGCCGGACAATGAGCAGTTCTTC. Translated: CATSPGGPDNEQFF.

The chain employs TRBV30 and TRBJ2-4; TRBD1 aligns across 7 bases. The CDR3 spans 15 residues. Per germline, CDR1 GTSNPN and CDR2 SVGIG (reference sequence). Trimming cost V 2 bases and J 2 bases; bases outside gene matches: 6. Written as DNA, the CDR3 is TGTGCCTGGAGTCGAGGGGGCGCCTCCAAAAACATTCAGTACTTC. This codes for CAWSRGGASKNIQYF.

V gene TRBV5-1 combines with J gene TRBJ2-5; 12 bases map to TRBD2. The CDR3 loop spans 15 amino acids. Trimming at V came to 3 bases and at J to 5 bases, leaving 5 bases not matched to a gene. Germline lookup yields CDR1 SGHRS and CDR2 YFSETQ. For the CDR3, the DNA is TGCGCCAGCAGCTCCACTAGCGGGGGGTGGGAGACCCAGTACTTC. Amino acids: CASSSTSGGWETQYF.

The gene calls are TRBV27 and TRBJ1-3; D may be TRBD1 (5 bases). Germline values: CDR1 MNHEY, CDR2 SMNVEV (reference sequence). This CDR3 comprises 15 residues. V lost 5 bases, J lost 0 bases, and 11 bases lay in between. The CDR3 sequence is CASSAGTASGNTIYF. The CDR3 region has the DNA TGTGCCAGCAGTGCGGGGACGGCCTCTGGAAACACCATATATTTT.

V and J are TRBV18 and TRBJ2-1; TRBD1 agrees at 7 bases. The V gene end was trimmed by 6 bases and the J gene end by 5 bases; junction bases not matched to a gene: 10. From germline, CDR1 is KGHSH and CDR2 LQKENI. The CDR3 has 15 amino acids. The CDR3 DNA reads as TGTGCCAGCTCTCCAATCCGGGACAGAAACAATGAGCAGTTCTTC. The encoded protein is CASSPIRDRNNEQFF.

V and J are TRBV5-1 and TRBJ1-1; 8 bases line up with TRBD1. The CDR3 is made up of 15 amino acids. Germline V gene data show CDR1 as SGHRS and CDR2 as YFSETQ. V trimming: 3 bases; J trimming: 0 bases; junction bases outside the gene matches: 4. CDR3 DNA: TGCGCCAGCAGCTCCCCGACAGGGGTGAACACTGAAGCTTTCTTT. Encoded protein: CASSSPTGVNTEAFF.

The J gene is TRBJ1-2, the V gene TRBV19; 8 bases are a match to TRBD1. Germline trimming cut 3 bases from V and 2 bases from J; bases unmatched to any gene: 2. Germline assignment: CDR1 LNHDA and CDR2 SQIVND (reference sequence). The CDR3 is 14 residues long. The CDR3 region is CASSIGQGNYGYTF. CDR3 DNA sequence: TGTGCCAGTAGTATCGGACAGGGAAACTATGGCTACACCTTC.